The clone carrying this T cell receptor (beta chain) was seen more than once but under ten times. Its antigen is currently unknown. This sample was included in a study of cytomegalovirus exposure and HLA in healthy donors. In the study overall: Approximately 200 million T cells yielded roughly 120 million unique TCR beta sequences in earlier analysis.

The PCR ran on 60 Vbeta and 13 Jbeta primers. The assay was immunoSEQ multiplex PCR, and TCRdb's table has in-frame clones only and misses some. Of 150,000 or so clones in the sample, around 80% were seen once. The CDR3 has 15 amino acids. Per the germline V gene, CDR1 is GTSNPN and CDR2 is SVGIG (reference sequence). Losses at the gene ends were 3 bases for V and 2 bases for J; bases not matched to a gene: 3. Study observations and caveats: When analyzed later, a missense DCLRE1C variant was found to be linked to TCR beta V- and J-gene trimming. The majority of TCR sequences were rare, yet some public TCRs appeared in many donors.

The chain joins TRBV30 to TRBJ2-2; TRBD2 matches 10 bases. This TCR was recovered from a man aged 25 to 40 in good health and CMV-seropositive. Sequenced: PBMCs. CDR3 sequence (DNA): TGTGCCTGGAGACTAGCGGGGATAAACACCGGGGAGCTGTTTTTT. Translated: CAWRLAGINTGELFF. The full variable domain, its missing parts supplied by reference TRBV30 and TRBJ2-2, is SQTIHQWPATLVQPVGSPLSLECTVEGTSNPNLYWYRQAAGRGLQLLFYSVGIGQISSEVPQNLSASRPQDRQFILSSKKLLLSDSGFYLCAWRLAGINTGELFFGEGSRLTVL.